A selection of T cell receptor beta chains follows, all from one sample in a study of cytomegalovirus exposure and HLA in healthy donors. Profiling relied on immunoSEQ multiplex PCR, and the TCRdb table lists in-frame clones only, not all of them. Of around 140,000 clones listed, about 94% were seen once; the top ten hold 1.5% to 2%. Sequencing used PBMCs. Receptor source: a man between 18 and 29 years old in good health and CMV-seropositive. CDR3s include the opening cysteine and the closing phenylalanine or tryptophan. The D gene is left open where the match is weak.

>TRBJ1-2|NA|TRBV6-1
CASSTFPGVGYGYTF
>TRBJ2-7|TRBD2|TRBV28
CASSYPTSGGSYEQYF
>TRBJ1-4|NA|TRBV28
CASSFLVGRENEKLFF
>TRBJ2-5|TRBD2|TRBV28
CASSGLAGTETQYF
>TRBJ1-5|NA|TRBV18
CASSPDRNQPQHF
>TRBJ1-1|TRBD1|TRBV2
CASRTDRGWNTEAFF
>TRBJ2-3|TRBD1|TRBV2
CASVGTGTTQYF
>TRBJ2-5|NA|TRBV30
CAWRGEDETQYF
>TRBJ2-7|TRBD1|TRBV5-1
CASSLGDRVSEQYF
>TRBJ2-5|NA|TRBV7-9
CASSLARVGQETQYF
>TRBJ2-3|NA|TRBV28
CASSSVREATDTQYF
>TRBJ2-3|TRBD1|TRBV27
CASSLRTGPRNTQYF
>TRBJ1-2|NA|TRBV11-2
CASSFGSGPSVSVYGYTF
>TRBJ2-1|NA|TRBV2
CASSVQGGYNEQFF
>TRBJ2-7|NA|TRBV10-3
CAISERTGRESEQYF
>TRBJ2-7|TRBD1|TRBV2
CASSERTGVWEQYF
>TRBJ2-1|NA|TRBV10-3
CAISESKSYNEQFF
>TRBJ2-5|TRBD2|TRBV9
CASSVGLAGAVLETQYF
>TRBJ2-2|NA|TRBV27
CASSLSSSPHTGELFF
>TRBJ2-3|TRBD2|TRBV5-4
CASSPGGTSGPDTQYF
>TRBJ2-1|TRBD2|TRBV28
CAGSGRVNEQFF
>TRBJ2-1|NA|TRBV14
CASSLHSGSFSPNEQFF
>TRBJ2-7|TRBD1|TRBV30
CASGGNYEQYF
>TRBJ1-3|NA|TRBV11-2
CASSPNSGAGNTIYF
>TRBJ2-6|NA|TRBV28
CASTPGYVGANVLTF
>TRBJ2-5|NA|TRBV29-1
CSVEGSVGGPQYF
>TRBJ2-2|TRBD1|TRBV6-5
CASSGTGINTGELFF
>TRBJ2-7|TRBD1|TRBV28
CASSQPRTGIYEQYF
>TRBJ2-3|NA|TRBV12-2
CASRFLRLATSTDTQYF
>TRBJ2-6|TRBD1|TRBV5-1
CASSLGQGPGANVLTF
>TRBJ1-3|NA|TRBV28
CASSFTSRWSDTIYF
>TRBJ1-2|TRBD1|TRBV16
CASSPAQRTGTYGYTF
>TRBJ1-4|TRBD1|TRBV19
CASSQRTGKNNEKLFF
>TRBJ2-7|NA|TRBV27
CASSSLRWLAPYEQYF
>TRBJ2-2|TRBD2|TRBV27
CASSPLAGLANTGELFF
>TRBJ2-7|NA|TRBV27
CASSISGEPYEQYF
>TRBJ2-7|NA|TRBV4-1
CASSQTGTGEQYF
>TRBJ2-1|TRBD2|TRBV25-1
CASSGRAGVEQFF
>TRBJ1-5|NA|TRBV2
CASTRDSNQPQHF
>TRBJ2-3|TRBD2|TRBV6-4
CASSASGGTDTQYF
>TRBJ2-7|NA|TRBV2
CASRRGYEQYF
>TRBJ2-7|NA|TRBV11-2
CASSSTHGSYEQYF
>TRBJ2-3|TRBD2|TRBV7-2
CASSFWTSGSTDTQYF
>TRBJ2-7|NA|TRBV7-9
CASSLAQGGVYEQYF
>TRBJ2-6|TRBD1|TRBV18
CASSAGTGRSGANVLTF
>TRBJ2-6|NA|TRBV4-1
CASSQGTFPSGANVLTF
>TRBJ2-5|NA|TRBV30
CAWSRLKETQYF
>TRBJ2-7|NA|TRBV28
CASRGRGGNHYEQYF
>TRBJ2-2|NA|TRBV11-3
CASSLGWSVSGVDTGELFF
>TRBJ1-4|TRBD1|TRBV27
CASSSGTVKNEKLFF